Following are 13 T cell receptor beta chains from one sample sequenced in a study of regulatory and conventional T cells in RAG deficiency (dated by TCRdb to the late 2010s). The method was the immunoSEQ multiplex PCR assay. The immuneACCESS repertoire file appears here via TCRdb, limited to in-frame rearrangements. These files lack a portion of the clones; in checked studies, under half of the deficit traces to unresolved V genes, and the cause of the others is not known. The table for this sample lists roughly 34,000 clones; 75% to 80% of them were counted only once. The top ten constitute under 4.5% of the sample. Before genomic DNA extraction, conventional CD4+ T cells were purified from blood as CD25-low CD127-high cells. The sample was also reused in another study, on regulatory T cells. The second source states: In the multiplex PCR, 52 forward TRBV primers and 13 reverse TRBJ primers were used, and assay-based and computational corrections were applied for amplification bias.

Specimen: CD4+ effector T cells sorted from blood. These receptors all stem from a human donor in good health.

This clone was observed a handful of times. The CDR3 sequence: CASINEFLAEAFF. DNA of the CDR3: TGTGCCAGCATTAACGAATTCTTGGCTGAAGCTTTCTTT. The chain joins TRBV25-1 to TRBJ1-1; no definite D call. The CDR3 totals 13 residues. V lost 7 bases and J 6 bases, leaving 15 bases between the germline ends. The germline CDR1 and CDR2 sequences are MGHDK and SYGVNS.

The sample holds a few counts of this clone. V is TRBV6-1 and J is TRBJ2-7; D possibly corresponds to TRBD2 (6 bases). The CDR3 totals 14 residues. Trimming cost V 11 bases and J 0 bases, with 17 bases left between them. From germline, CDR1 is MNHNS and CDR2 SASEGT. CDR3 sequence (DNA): TGTGCCTGCGACCGGGACTCAAGCTCCTACGAGCAGTACTTC. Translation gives CACDRDSSSYEQYF.

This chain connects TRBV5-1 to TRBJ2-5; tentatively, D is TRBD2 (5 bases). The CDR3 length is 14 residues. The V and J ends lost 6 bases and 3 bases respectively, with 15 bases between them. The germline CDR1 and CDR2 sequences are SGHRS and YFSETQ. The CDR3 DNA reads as TGCGCCAGCACCCCCGGTGGGGAGAAAGAGACCCAGTACTTC. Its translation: CASTPGGEKETQYF.

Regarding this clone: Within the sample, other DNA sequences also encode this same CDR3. The chain's CDR3 is CASSLSSGANVLTF. The CDR3 DNA reads as TGTGCCAGCAGCTTGAGTTCTGGGGCCAACGTCCTGACTTTC. V gene TRBV5-6 combines with J gene TRBJ2-6; D call uncertain. CDR1 is SGHDT, CDR2 YYEEEE, per germline. V gave up 1 base and J gave up 1 base, with 3 bases separating them. This CDR3 is built from 14 residues.

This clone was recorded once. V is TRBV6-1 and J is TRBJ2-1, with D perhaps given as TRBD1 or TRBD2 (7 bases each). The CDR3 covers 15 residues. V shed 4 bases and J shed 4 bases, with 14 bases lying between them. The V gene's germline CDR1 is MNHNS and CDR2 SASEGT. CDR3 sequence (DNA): TGTGCCAGCAGTGGGGGAGGGGGCAGTTACAATGAGCAGTTCTTC. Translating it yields CASSGGGGSYNEQFF.

CDR3 loop: CASSVWGKETQYF. The CDR3 region has the DNA TGTGCCAGCAGCGTCTGGGGGAAGGAGACCCAGTACTTC. The chain has TRBV9 and TRBJ2-5; D tentatively reads TRBD1 or TRBD2 (5 bases each). CDR1 is SGDLS and CDR2 is YYNGEE in the germline V gene. The CDR3 is made up of 13 amino acids. V lost 2 bases and J lost 5, with 10 bases in between.

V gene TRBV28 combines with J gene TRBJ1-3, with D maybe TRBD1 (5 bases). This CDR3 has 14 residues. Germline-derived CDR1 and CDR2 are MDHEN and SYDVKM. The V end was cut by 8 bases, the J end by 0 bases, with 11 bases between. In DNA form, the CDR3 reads TGTGCCAGCCTCGACAGTACCTCTGGAAACACCATATATTTT. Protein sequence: CASLDSTSGNTIYF.

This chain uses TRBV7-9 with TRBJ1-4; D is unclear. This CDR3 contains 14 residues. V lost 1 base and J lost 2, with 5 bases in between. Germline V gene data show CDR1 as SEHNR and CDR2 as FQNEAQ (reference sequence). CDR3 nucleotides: TGTGCCAGCAGCTTAGGGAATACTAATGAAAAACTGTTTTTT. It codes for CASSLGNTNEKLFF.

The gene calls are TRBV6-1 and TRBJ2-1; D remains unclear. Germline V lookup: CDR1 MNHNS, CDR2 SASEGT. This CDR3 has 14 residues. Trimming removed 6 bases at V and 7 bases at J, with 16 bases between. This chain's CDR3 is CASSQEPQINEQFF. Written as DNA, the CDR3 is TGTGCCAGCAGCCAAGAGCCCCAGATAAATGAGCAGTTCTTC.

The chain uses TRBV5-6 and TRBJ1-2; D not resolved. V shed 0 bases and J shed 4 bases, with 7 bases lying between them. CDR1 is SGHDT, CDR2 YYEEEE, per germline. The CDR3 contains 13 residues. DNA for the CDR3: TGTGCCAGCAGCTTGGAACGAAGCTATGGCTACACCTTC. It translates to CASSLERSYGYTF.

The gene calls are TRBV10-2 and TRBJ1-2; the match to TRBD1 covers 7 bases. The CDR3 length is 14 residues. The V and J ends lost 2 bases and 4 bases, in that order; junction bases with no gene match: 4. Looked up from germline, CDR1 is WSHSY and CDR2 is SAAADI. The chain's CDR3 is CASSEVAGGYGYTF. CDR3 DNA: TGCGCCAGCAGTGAGGTTGCAGGGGGCTATGGCTACACCTTC.

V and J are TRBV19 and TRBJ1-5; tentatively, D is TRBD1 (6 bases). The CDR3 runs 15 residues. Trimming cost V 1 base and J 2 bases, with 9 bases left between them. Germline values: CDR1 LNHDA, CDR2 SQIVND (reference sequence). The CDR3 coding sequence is TGTGCCAGTAGTATAGGGGACACACGCAATCAGCCCCAGCATTTT. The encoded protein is CASSIGDTRNQPQHF.

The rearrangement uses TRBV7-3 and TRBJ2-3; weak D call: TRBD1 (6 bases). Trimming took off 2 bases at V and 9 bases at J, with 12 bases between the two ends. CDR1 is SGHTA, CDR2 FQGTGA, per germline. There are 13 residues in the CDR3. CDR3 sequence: CASSLFEQGTQYF. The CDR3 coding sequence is TGTGCCAGCAGCTTATTTGAACAGGGAACGCAGTATTTT.